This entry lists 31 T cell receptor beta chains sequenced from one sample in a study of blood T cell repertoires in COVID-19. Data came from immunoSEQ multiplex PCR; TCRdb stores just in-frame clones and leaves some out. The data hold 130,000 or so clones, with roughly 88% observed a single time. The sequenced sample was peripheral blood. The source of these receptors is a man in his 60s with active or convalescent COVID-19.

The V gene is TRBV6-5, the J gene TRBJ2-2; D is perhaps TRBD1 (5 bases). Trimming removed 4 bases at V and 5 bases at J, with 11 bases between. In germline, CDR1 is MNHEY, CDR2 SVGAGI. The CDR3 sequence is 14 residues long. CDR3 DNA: TGTGCCAGCAGTTCCGGCAGGGTAACCGGGGAGCTGTTTTTT. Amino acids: CASSSGRVTGELFF.

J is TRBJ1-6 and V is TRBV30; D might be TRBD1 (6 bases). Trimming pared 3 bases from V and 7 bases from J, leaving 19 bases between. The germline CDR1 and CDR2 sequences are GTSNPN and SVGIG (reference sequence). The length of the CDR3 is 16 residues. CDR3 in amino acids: CAWRITTGVGNSPLHF. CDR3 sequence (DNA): TGTGCCTGGAGAATCACGACAGGCGTGGGGAATTCACCCCTCCACTTT. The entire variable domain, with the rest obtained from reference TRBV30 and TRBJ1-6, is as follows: SQTIHQWPATLVQPVGSPLSLECTVEGTSNPNLYWYRQAAGRGLQLLFYSVGIGQISSEVPQNLSASRPQDRQFILSSKKLLLSDSGFYLCAWRITTGVGNSPLHFGNGTRLTVT.

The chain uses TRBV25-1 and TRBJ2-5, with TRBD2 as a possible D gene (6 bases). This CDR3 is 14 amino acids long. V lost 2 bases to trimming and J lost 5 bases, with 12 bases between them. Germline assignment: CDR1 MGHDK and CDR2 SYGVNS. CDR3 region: CASSEVGGWETQYF. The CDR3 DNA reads TGTGCCAGCAGTGAAGTGGGGGGTTGGGAGACCCAGTACTTC.

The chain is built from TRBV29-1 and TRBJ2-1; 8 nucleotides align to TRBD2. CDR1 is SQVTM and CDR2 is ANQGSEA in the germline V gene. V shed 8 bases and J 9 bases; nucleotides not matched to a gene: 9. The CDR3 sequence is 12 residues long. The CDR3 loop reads CSSKAGGTEQFF. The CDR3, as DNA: TGCAGCTCAAAGGCGGGGGGCACTGAGCAGTTCTTC.

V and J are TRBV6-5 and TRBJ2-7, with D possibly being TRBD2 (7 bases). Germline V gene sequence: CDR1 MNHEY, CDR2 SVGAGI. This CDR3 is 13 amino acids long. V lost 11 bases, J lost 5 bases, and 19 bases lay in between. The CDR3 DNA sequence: TGTGCCTCGGGGGGCGGGAGTAAGCACGAGCAGTACTTC. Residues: CASGGGSKHEQYF.

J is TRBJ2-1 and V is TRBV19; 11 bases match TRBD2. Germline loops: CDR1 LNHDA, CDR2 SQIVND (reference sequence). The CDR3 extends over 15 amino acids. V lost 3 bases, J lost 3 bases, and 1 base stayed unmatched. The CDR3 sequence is CASSIGTSGYNEQFF. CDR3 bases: TGTGCCAGTAGTATCGGGACTAGCGGCTACAATGAGCAGTTCTTC.

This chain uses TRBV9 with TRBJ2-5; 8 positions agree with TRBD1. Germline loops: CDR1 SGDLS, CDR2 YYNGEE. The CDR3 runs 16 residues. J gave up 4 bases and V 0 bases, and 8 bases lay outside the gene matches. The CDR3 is CASSVAGQGVGETQYF. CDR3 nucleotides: TGTGCCAGCAGCGTAGCTGGACAGGGAGTAGGAGAGACCCAGTACTTC. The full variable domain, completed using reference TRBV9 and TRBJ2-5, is DSGVTQTPKHLITATGQRVTLRCSPRSGDLSVYWYQQSLDQGLQFLIQYYNGEERAKGNILERFSAQQFPDLHSELNLSSLELGDSALYFCASSVAGQGVGETQYFGPGTRLLVL.

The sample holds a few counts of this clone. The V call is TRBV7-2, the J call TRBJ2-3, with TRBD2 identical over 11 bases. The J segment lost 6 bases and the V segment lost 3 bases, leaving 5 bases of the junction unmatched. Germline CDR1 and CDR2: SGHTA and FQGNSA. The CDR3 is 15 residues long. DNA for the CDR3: TGTGCCAGCAGCTTCACTAGCGGGAGTTTGGATACGCAGTATTTT. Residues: CASSFTSGSLDTQYF. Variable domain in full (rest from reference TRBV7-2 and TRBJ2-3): GAGVSQSPSNKVTEKGKDVELRCDPISGHTALYWYRQSLGQGLEFLIYFQGNSAPDKSGLPSDRFSAERTGGSVSTLTIQRTQQEDSAVYLCASSFTSGSLDTQYFGPGTRLTVL.

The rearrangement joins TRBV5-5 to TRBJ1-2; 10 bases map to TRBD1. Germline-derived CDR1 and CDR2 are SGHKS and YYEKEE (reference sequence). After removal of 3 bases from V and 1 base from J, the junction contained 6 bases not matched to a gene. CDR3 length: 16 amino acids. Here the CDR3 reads CASSYPGQGINYGYTF. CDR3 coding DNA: TGTGCCAGCAGCTATCCGGGACAGGGGATTAACTATGGCTACACCTTC.

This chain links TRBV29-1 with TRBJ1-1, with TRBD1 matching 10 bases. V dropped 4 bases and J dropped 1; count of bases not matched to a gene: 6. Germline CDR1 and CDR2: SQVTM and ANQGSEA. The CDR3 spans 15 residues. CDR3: CSVGKTGGPNTEAFF. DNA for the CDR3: TGCAGCGTTGGCAAGACAGGGGGCCCGAACACTGAAGCTTTCTTT.

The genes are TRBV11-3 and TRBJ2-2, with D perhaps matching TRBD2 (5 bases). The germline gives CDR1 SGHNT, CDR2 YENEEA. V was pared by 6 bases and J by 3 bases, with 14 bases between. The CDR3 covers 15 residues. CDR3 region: CASRTHGEDTGELFF. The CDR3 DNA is TGTGCCAGCAGAACTCACGGGGAAGACACCGGGGAGCTGTTTTTT.

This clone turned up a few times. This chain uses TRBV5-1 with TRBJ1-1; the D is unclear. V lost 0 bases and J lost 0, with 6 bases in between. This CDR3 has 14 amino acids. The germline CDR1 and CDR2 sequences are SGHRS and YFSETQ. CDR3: CASSLDRVNTEAFF. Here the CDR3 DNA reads TGCGCCAGCAGCTTGGACAGAGTGAACACTGAAGCTTTCTTT.

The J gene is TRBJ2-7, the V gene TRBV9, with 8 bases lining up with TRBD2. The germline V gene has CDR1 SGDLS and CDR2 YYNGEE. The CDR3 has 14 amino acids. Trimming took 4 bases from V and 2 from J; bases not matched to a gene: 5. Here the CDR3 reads CASSRQLAAYEQYF. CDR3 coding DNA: TGTGCCAGCAGCAGACAACTAGCGGCCTACGAGCAGTACTTC.

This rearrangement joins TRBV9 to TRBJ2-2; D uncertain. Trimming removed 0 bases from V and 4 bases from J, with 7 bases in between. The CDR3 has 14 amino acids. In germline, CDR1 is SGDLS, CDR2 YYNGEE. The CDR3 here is CASSVGSSTGELFF. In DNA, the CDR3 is TGTGCCAGCAGCGTAGGGTCGAGCACCGGGGAGCTGTTTTTT.

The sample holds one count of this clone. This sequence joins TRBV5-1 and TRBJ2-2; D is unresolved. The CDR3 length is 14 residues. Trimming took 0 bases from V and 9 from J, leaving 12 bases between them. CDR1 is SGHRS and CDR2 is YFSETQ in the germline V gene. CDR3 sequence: CASSLEWQSRELFF. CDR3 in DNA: TGCGCCAGCAGCTTGGAATGGCAGTCAAGGGAGCTGTTTTTT. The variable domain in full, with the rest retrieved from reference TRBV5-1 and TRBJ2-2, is KAGVTQTPRYLIKTRGQQVTLSCSPISGHRSVSWYQQTPGQGLQFLFEYFSETQRNKGNFPGRFSGRQFSNSRSEMNVSTLELGDSALYLCASSLEWQSRELFFGEGSRLTVL.

CDR3 coding DNA: TGTGCCACCAGTGACCAGAGACAAATTCTCACGACCGGGGAGCTGTTTTTT. Its protein is CATSDQRQILTTGELFF. This chain joins TRBV24-1 and TRBJ2-2; D gene ambiguous. CDR1 and CDR2 (germline): KGHDR, SFDVKD. The CDR3 sequence is 17 residues long. Trimming cost V 4 bases and J 5 bases, with 19 bases left between them.

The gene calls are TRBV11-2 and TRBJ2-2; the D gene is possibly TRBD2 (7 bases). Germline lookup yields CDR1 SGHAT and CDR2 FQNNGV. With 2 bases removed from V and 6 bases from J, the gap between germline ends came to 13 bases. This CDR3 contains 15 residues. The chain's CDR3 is CASSLSVGGAGELFF. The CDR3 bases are TGTGCCAGCAGCTTATCTGTAGGGGGGGCCGGGGAGCTGTTTTTT.

CDR3 DNA: TGCGCCAGCAGCCTACTAGCGGGGAGCTCCTACGAGCAGTACTTC. Translating it yields CASSLLAGSSYEQYF. The V call is TRBV4-3, the J call TRBJ2-7; 10 bases match TRBD2. The CDR3 loop spans 15 amino acids. Germline trimming cut 4 bases from V and 0 bases from J; bases unmatched to any gene: 3. From germline, CDR1 is LGHNA and CDR2 YSLEER.

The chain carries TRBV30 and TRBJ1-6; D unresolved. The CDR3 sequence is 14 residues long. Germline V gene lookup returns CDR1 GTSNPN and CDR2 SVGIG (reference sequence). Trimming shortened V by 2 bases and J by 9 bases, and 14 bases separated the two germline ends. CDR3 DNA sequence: TGTGCCTGGAGTCTTACCCTATTGAGTTCACCCCTCCACTTT. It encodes CAWSLTLLSSPLHF.

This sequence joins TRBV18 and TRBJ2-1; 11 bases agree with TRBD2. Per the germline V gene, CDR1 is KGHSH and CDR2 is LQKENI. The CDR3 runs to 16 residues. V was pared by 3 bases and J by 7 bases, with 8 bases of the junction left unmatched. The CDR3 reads CASSPRVLAGANEQFF. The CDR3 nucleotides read TGTGCCAGCTCACCGAGGGTACTAGCGGGAGCTAATGAGCAGTTCTTC.

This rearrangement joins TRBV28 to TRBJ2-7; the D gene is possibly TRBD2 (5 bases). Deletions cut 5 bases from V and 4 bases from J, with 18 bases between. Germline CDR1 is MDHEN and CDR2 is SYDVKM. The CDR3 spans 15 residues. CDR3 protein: CASSDRRLGSYEQYF. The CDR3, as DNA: TGTGCCAGCAGTGATAGGAGGTTAGGGAGTTACGAGCAGTACTTC.

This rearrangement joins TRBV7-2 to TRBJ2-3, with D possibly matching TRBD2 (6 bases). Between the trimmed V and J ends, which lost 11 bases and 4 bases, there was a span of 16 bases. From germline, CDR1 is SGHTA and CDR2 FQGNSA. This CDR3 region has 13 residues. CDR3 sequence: CAAGRGGADTQYF. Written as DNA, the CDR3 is TGTGCCGCAGGTCGGGGCGGGGCAGATACGCAGTATTTT.

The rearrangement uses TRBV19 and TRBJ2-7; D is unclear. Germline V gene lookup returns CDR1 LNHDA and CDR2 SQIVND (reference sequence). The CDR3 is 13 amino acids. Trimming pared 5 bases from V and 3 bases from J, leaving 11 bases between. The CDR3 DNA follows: TGTGCCAGTAGTGGTCGAGAGAGCTACGAGCAGTACTTC. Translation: CASSGRESYEQYF.

CDR3 loop: CASRHRDSYGYTF. CDR3 nucleotides: TGTGCCAGCAGGCACCGGGACAGCTATGGCTACACCTTC. This chain joins TRBV6-6 and TRBJ1-2; TRBD1 matches 7 bases. CDR1 is MNHNY, CDR2 SVGAGI, per germline (reference sequence). V shed 6 bases, J shed 4 bases, and the junction held 5 bases outside the gene matches. CDR3 length: 13 amino acids.

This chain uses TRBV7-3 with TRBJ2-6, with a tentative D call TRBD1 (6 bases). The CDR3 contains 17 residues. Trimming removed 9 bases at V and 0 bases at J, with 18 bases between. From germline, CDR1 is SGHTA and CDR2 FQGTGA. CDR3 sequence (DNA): TGTGCCAGTTCCCCAACAGGGCCCGTCTCTGGGGCCAACGTCCTGACTTTC. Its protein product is CASSPTGPVSGANVLTF.

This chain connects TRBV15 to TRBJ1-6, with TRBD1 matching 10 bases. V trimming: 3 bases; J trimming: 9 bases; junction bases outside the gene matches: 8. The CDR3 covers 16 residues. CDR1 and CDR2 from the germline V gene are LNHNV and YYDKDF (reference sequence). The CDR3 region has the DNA TGTGCCACCAGCAGTGACAGGGGGCATCGGAGTTCACCCCTCCACTTT. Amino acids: CATSSDRGHRSSPLHF.

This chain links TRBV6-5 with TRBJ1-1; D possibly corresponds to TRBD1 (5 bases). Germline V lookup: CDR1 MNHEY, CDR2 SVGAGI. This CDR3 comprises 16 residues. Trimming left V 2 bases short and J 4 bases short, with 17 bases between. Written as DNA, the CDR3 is TGTGCCAGCAGTTACGGAGGGGCCTCGGGGGGCACTGAAGCTTTCTTT. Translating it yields CASSYGGASGGTEAFF.

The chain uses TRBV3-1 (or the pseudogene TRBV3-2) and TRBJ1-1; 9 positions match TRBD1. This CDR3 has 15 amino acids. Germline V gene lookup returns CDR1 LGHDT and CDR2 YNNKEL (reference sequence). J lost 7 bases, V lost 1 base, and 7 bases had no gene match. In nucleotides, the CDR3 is TGTGCCAGCAGCCAAGGCCGGGACAGGGTAATTGAAGCTTTCTTT. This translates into CASSQGRDRVIEAFF.

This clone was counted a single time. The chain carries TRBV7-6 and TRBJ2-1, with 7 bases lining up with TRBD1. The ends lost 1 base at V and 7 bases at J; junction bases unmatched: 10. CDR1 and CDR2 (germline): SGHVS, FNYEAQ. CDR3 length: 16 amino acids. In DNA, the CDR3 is TGTGCCAGCAGCTTAGGAGGGATTGAGGGGGCAAATGAGCAGTTCTTC. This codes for CASSLGGIEGANEQFF.

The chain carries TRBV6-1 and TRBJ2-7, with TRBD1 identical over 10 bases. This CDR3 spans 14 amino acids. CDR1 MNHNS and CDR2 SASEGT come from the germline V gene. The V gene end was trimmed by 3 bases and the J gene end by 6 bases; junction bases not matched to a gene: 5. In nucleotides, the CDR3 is TGTGCCAGCAGTGATCGGGACAGGGGACGCGAGCAGTACTTC. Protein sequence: CASSDRDRGREQYF.

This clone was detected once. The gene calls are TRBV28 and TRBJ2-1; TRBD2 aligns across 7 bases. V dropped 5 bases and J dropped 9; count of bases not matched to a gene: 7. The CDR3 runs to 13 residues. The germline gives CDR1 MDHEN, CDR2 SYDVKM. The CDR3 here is CASSRAGELEQFF. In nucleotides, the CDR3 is TGTGCCAGCAGTAGGGCGGGAGAACTTGAGCAGTTCTTC.